The sequence of this T cell receptor beta chain was determined in a study of shared clonotypes between healthy human individuals. General observations from the study: Non-shared clonotypes had lower generation probabilities than those shared by all four donors.

With respect to this clone: Its antigen is currently unknown.

Germline CDR1 and CDR2: MDHEN and SYDVKM. V was cut by 4 bases and J by 7 bases, with 20 bases left in between. The CDR3 is 15 residues long. Over several immunoSEQ plates, each subset's genomic DNA was distributed in even portions. Generated by immunoSEQ multiplex PCR, the TCRdb table keeps only in-frame clones and is missing some. This sample carries some 1.5 million clones, 95% to 97% of them seen once, and the ten largest clones take roughly 1.2%. Recent acute infections and vaccinations were absent in the healthy HIV-negative adult donors. Caucasian adults living in Nashville, Tennessee, provided all samples.

The specimen was naive CD4+ T cells sorted from blood. Subset in this sample: CD45RA+ positively selected. This TCR derives from a man aged 30-40 years in good health. The genes are TRBV28 and TRBJ2-7; D call uncertain. CDR3 sequence reads: CASSSPLAFPREQYF. CDR3 in DNA: TGTGCCAGCAGTTCCCCCTTAGCATTTCCTAGGGAGCAGTACTTC.